This T cell receptor (beta chain) comes out of a study of cytomegalovirus exposure and HLA in healthy donors. Study information: The roughly 110 validation repertoires were produced on the same platform as the roughly 700 repertoires of the first cohort. This was reported in a later analysis.

Donors came from a validation cohort of some 130 subjects, distinct from the first 666-subject cohort. Concerning this clone: As yet, its antigen is unknown.

Using immunoSEQ multiplex PCR, the repertoire was profiled, and TCRdb retains in-frame clones only, with some absent. Among tens of thousands of clones listed, roughly 91% were seen once. V was clipped by 10 bases and J by 2 bases, with 18 bases between them. There are 14 residues in the CDR3. The V gene's germline CDR1 is MNHNS and CDR2 SASEGT. Study-wide results and limits: A list of around 150 TCR beta chains associated with cytomegalovirus was given. Reports indicated that the classifier achieved high specificity and sensitivity in diagnosing cytomegalovirus status.

The sequence was obtained from a woman under 40 in good health and CMV-seronegative. The chain links TRBV6-1 to TRBJ2-7; tentatively, D is TRBD2 (5 bases). The sequenced sample consisted of PBMCs. Here the CDR3 DNA reads TGTGCCACCTTCTCCAGCGGACGGACCTACGAGCAGTACTTC. Protein sequence: CATFSSGRTYEQYF.